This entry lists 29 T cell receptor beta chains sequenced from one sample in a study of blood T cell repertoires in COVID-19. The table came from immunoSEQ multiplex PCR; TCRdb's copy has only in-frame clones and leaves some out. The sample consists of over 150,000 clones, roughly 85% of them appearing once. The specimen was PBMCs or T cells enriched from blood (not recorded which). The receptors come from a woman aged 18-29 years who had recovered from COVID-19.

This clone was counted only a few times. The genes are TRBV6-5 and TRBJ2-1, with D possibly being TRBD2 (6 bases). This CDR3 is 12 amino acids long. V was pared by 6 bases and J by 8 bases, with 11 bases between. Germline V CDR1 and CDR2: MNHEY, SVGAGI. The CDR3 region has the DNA TGTGCCAGCAGCTTGGGGGGTTATGAGCAGTTCTTC. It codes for CASSLGGYEQFF.

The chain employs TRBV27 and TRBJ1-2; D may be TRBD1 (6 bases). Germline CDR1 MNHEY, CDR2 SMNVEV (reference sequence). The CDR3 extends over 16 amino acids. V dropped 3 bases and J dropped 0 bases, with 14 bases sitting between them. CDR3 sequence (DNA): TGTGCCAGCAGTTTCACCGGGACACATACTAACTATGGCTACACCTTC. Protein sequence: CASSFTGTHTNYGYTF.

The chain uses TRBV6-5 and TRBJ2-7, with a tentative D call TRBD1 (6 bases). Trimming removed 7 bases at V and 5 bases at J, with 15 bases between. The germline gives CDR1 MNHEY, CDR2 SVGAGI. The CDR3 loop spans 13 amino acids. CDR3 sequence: CASTPQGRHEQYF. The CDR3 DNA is TGTGCCAGCACCCCACAGGGTCGCCACGAGCAGTACTTC.

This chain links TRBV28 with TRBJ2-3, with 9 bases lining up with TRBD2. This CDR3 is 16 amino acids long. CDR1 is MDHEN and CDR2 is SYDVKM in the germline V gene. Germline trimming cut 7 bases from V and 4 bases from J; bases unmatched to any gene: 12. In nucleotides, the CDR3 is TGTGCCAGCACCGTTGCTAGCGGGGCCCGGGCAGATACGCAGTATTTT. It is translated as CASTVASGARADTQYF. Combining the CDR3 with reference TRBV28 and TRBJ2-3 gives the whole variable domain DVKVTQSSRYLVKRTGEKVFLECVQDMDHENMFWYRQDPGLGLRLIYFSYDVKMKEKGDIPEGYSVSREKKERFSLILESASTNQTSMYLCASTVASGARADTQYFGPGTRLTVL.

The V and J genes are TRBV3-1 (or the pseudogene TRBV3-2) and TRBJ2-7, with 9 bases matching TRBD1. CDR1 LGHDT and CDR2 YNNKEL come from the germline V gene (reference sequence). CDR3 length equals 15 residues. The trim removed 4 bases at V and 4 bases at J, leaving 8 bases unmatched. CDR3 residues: CASSPTGGGIYEQYF. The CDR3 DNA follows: TGTGCCAGCAGCCCTACAGGGGGCGGAATTTACGAGCAGTACTTC.

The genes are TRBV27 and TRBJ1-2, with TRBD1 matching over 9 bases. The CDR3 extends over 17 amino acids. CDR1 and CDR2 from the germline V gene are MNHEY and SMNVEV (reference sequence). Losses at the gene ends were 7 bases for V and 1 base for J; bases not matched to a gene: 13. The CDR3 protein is CASTPFSGTGYNYGYTF. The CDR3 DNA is TGTGCCAGCACCCCCTTTTCTGGGACAGGGTATAACTATGGCTACACCTTC.

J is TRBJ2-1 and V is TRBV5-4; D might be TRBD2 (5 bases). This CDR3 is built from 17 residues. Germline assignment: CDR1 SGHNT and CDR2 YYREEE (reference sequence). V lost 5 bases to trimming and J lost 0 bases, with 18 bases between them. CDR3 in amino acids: CASSPHGDMDSYNEQFF. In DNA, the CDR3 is TGTGCCAGCAGTCCTCACGGGGATATGGACTCCTACAATGAGCAGTTCTTC.

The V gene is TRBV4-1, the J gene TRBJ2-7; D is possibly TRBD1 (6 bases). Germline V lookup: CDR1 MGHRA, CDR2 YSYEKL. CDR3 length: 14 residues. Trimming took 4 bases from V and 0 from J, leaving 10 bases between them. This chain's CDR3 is CASSPQQGSYEQYF. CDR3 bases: TGCGCCAGCAGCCCCCAACAGGGCTCCTACGAGCAGTACTTC.

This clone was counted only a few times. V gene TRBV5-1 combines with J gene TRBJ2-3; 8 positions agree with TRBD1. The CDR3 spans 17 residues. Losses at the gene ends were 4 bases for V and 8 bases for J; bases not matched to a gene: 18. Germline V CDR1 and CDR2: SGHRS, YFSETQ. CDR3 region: CASSTGAGGDGWSTQYF. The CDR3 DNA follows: TGCGCCAGCAGCACCGGGGCAGGGGGCGACGGTTGGAGTACGCAGTATTTT.

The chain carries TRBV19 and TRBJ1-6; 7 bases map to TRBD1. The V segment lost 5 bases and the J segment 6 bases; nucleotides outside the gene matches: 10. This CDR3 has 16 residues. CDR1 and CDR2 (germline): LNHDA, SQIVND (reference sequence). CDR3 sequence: CASSPPAGQFNSPLHF. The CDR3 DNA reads TGTGCCAGTAGTCCCCCGGCGGGACAGTTTAATTCACCCCTCCACTTT. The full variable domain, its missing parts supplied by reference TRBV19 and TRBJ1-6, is DGGITQSPKYLFRKEGQNVTLSCEQNLNHDAMYWYRQDPGQGLRLIYYSQIVNDFQKGDIAEGYSVSREKKESFPLTVTSAQKNPTAFYLCASSPPAGQFNSPLHFGNGTRLTVT.

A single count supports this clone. For the CDR3, the DNA is TGTGCCAGCAGCTTGGTGGTGGGGGGAAGCACAGATACGCAGTATTTT. Translating gives CASSLVVGGSTDTQYF. The chain is built from TRBV5-4 and TRBJ2-3; D is perhaps TRBD2 (6 bases). Trimming took off 0 bases at V and 0 bases at J, with 11 bases between the two ends. Germline CDR1 SGHNT, CDR2 YYREEE (reference sequence). The CDR3 covers 16 residues. The full variable domain, in which reference TRBV5-4 and TRBJ2-3 provide the parts outside the CDR3, is ETGVTQSPTHLIKTRGQQVTLRCSSQSGHNTVSWYQQALGQGPQFIFQYYREEENGRGNFPPRFSGLQFPNYSSELNVNALELDDSALYLCASSLVVGGSTDTQYFGPGTRLTVL.

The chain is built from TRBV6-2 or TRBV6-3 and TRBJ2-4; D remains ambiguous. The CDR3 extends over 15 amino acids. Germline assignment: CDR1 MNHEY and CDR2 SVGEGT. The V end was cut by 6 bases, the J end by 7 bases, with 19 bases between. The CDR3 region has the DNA TGTGCCAGCAGCATTCCCAGAGACTTACTGAACATTCAGTACTTC. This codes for CASSIPRDLLNIQYF.

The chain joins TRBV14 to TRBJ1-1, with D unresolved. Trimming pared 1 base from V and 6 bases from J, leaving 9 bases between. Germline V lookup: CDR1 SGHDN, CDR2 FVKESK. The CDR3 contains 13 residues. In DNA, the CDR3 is TGTGCCAGCAGCCAAGTAGCCTTCGCTGAAGCTTTCTTT. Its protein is CASSQVAFAEAFF.

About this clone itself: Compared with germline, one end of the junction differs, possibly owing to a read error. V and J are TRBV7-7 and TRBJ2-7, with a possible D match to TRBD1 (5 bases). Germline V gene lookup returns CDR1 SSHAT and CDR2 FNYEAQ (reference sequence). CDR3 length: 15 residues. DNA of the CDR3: TGTGCTAGCAGCTTAGGGGCCGGCCCATCCTACGAGCAGTACTTC. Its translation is CASSLGAGPSYEQYF.

The DNA for the CDR3 is TGCGCCAGCAGCCAAGACAGGGATACCTCCTACGAGCAGTACTTC. Protein: CASSQDRDTSYEQYF. The V and J genes are TRBV4-3 and TRBJ2-7, with TRBD1 as a possible D gene (5 bases). CDR1 and CDR2 from the germline V gene are LGHNA and YSLEER. CDR3 length equals 15 residues. Trimming shortened V by 0 bases and J by 0 bases, and 9 bases separated the two germline ends.

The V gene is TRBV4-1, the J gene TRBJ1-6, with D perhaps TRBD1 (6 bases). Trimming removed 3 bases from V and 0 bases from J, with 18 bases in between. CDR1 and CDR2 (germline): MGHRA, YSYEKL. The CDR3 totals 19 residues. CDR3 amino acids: CASSHLPGVMSSYNSPLHF. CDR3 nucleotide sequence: TGCGCCAGCAGCCATCTACCAGGGGTCATGAGCTCCTATAATTCACCCCTCCACTTT.

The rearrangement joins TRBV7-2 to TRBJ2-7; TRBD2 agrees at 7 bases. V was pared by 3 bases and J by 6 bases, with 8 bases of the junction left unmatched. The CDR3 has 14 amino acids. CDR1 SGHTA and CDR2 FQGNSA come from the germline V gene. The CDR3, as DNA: TGTGCCAGCAGCTTGACCGGGGGGTCAGTCGAGCAGTACTTC. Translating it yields CASSLTGGSVEQYF.

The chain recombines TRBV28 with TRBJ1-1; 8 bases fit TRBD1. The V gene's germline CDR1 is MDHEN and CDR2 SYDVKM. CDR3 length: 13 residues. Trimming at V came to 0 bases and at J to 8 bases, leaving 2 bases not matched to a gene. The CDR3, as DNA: TGTGCCAGCAGTTTATGGGACAGGGACGAAGCTTTCTTT. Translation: CASSLWDRDEAFF.

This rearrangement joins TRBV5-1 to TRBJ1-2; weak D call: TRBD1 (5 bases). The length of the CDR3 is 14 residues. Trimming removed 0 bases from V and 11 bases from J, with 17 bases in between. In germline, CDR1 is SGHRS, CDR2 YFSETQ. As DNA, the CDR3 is TGCGCCAGCAGCTTGGAAACGGACGGCAGGGTTTACACCTTC. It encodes CASSLETDGRVYTF.

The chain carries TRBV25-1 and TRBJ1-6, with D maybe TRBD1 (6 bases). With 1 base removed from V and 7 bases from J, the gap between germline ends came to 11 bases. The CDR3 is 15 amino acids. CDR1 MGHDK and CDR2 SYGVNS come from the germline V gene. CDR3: CASSESRQGNSPLHF. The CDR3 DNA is TGTGCCAGCAGTGAATCTCGGCAGGGGAATTCACCCCTCCACTTT.

In nucleotides, the CDR3 is TGTGCCACCAGTGACCAGGGCTCTGGGGCCAACGTCCTGACTTTC. Translating gives CATSDQGSGANVLTF. The chain carries TRBV24-1 and TRBJ2-6, with D perhaps TRBD1 (5 bases). The germline gives CDR1 KGHDR, CDR2 SFDVKD. Trimming took 4 bases from V and 0 from J, leaving 6 bases between them. This CDR3 contains 15 residues.

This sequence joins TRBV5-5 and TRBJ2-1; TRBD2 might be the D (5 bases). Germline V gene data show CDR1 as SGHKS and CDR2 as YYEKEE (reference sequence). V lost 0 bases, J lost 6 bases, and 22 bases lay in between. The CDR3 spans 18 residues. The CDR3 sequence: CASSLGYFKARGRNEQFF. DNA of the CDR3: TGTGCCAGCAGCTTGGGCTACTTTAAGGCTCGGGGTCGCAATGAGCAGTTCTTC.

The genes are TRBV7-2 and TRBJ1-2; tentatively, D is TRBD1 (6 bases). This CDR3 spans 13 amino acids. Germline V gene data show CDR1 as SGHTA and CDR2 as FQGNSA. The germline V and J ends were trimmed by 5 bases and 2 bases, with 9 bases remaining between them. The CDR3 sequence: CASSTGINYGYTF. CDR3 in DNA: TGTGCCAGCAGCACAGGGATAAACTATGGCTACACCTTC.

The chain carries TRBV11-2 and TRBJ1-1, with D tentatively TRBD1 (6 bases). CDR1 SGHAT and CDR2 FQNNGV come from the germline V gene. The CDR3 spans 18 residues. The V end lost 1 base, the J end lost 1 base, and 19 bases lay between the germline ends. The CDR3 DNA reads TGTGCCAGCAGCTTAGTCCTTCCGGGTCAGGGGCAGAACACTGAAGCTTTCTTT. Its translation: CASSLVLPGQGQNTEAFF.

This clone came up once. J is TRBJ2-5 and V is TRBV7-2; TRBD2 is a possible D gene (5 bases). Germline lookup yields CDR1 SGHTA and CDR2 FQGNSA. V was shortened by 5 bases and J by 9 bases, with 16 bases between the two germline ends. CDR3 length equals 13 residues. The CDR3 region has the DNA TGTGCCAGCAGCCCCCAAGCGGCTGGGGCCCAGTACTTC. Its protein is CASSPQAAGAQYF.

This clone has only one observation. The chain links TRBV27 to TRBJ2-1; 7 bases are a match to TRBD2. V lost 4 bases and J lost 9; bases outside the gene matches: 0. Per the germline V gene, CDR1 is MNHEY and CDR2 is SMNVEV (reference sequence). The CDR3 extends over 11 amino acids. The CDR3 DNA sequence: TGTGCCAGCAGTTGGGGGGGTGAGCAGTTCTTC. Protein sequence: CASSWGGEQFF.

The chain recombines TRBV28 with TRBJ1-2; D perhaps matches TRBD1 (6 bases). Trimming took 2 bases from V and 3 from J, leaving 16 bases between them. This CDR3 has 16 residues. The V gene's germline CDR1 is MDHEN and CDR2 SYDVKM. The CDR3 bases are TGTGCCAGCAGTTTAGACGCGGCAGGGGCGGACTATGGCTACACCTTC. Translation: CASSLDAAGADYGYTF.

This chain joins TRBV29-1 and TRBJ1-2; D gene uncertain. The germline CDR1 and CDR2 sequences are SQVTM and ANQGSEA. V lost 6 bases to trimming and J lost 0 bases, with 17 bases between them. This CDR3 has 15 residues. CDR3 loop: CSVGREIGANYGYTF. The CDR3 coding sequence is TGCAGCGTCGGCCGGGAAATCGGAGCTAACTATGGCTACACCTTC.

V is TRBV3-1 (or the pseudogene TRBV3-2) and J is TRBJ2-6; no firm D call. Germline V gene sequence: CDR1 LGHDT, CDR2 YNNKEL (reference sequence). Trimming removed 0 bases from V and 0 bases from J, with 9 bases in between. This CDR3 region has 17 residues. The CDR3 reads CASSQDTFHSGANVLTF. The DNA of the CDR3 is TGTGCCAGCAGCCAAGACACTTTCCACTCTGGGGCCAACGTCCTGACTTTC.